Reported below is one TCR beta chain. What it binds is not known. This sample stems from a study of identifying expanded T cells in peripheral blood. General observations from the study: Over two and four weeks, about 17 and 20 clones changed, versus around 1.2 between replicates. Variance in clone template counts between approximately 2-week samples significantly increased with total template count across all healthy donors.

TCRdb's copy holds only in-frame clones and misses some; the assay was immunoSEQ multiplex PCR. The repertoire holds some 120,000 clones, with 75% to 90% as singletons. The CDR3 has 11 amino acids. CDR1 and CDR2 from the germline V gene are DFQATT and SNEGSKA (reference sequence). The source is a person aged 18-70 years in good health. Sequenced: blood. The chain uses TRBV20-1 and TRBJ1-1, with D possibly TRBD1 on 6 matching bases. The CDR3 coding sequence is TGCAGGGGGGGCGGCCACACTGAAGCTTTCTTT. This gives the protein CRGGGHTEAFF.